The entry below describes one TCR beta chain. This clone appeared a single time. The antigen this receptor binds is unknown. The junction and the germline gene differ at one end; a read error may be behind it. Patients with autoimmune disease history or receiving systemic immunosuppression were excluded from the trial. Peripheral blood for TCR sequencing was collected from all dose cohorts at baseline, on cycle 4 day 1, and on cycle 7 day 1. The samples were taken from a phase I, first-in-human, multicenter, open-label dose-escalation trial of ivuxolimab. Adults with locally advanced or metastatic melanoma, renal cell carcinoma, hepatocellular carcinoma or head and neck squamous cell carcinoma were enrolled in the trial. Before TCR sequencing, CD4+ T cells and CD8+ T cells from peripheral blood were sorted into separate populations. The cysteine opens and the phenylalanine closes a CDR3 of 16 amino acids. The DNA shown is the 48-base CDR3, in frame from base 1. Reading the germline V gene (reference sequence) gives CDR1 MNHEY and CDR2 SMNVEV.

The data originate from a study of OX40 agonist ivuxolimab in advanced cancers. Regarding the complete study: Ivuxolimab was a fully human IgG2 agonistic monoclonal antibody targeting the costimulatory receptor OX40 (CD134). The paper describes the monotherapy dose-escalation part (N ≈ 49 patients) of the phase I trial of ivuxolimab. Patients were allowed to have had prior anti-PD-1, anti-PD-L1 or anti-CTLA-4 therapy, and about 40% of the dose-escalation patients had been treated with checkpoint inhibitors. Partial responses were achieved by three dose-escalation patients, of whom one had hepatocellular carcinoma and two had cutaneous melanoma. Intravenous ivuxolimab was administered to patients every 2 weeks at six dose levels: 0.01, 0.1, 0.3, 1.5, 3 and 10 mg/kg. The dose-escalation cohort was about 83% male with a mean age of about 60 years, ranging from roughly 23 to 80. Peripheral TCRbeta sequencing aimed to test whether ivuxolimab altered TCR sequence diversity and caused clonal T-cell expansion. Of the roughly 53 patients in dose escalation, some 19 had hepatocellular carcinoma, some 15 had melanoma, 9 had renal cell carcinoma and 9 had head and neck cancer.

What the work shows at the level of the full study, not this receptor alone: At doses of 0.1 to 3.0 mg/kg, clonal expansion of both CD4+ and CD8+ blood T cells was observed from baseline to week 6. In the 0.1-3.0 mg/kg groups, partial responders had among the lowest normalized peripheral clonal expansion, particularly in CD8+ T cells. Low levels of normalized T-cell clonal expansion were also seen in some nonresponding patients. Which antigens the clonally expanded peripheral T cells were specific for was not determined. After ivuxolimab, CD8+ T cells had more expanded clones than CD4+ T cells on average.

Genomic DNA was isolated from the sorted cells so that the TCRbeta CDR3 region could be sequenced. The immunoSEQ Assay was used for sequencing of TCRbeta CDR3 regions. TCRdb re-hosts the immuneACCESS table, in-frame sequences only. Its copies lack some clones; in the studies checked, an unresolved V gene accounts for under half of them, and the cause for the rest is not known. Across this sample there are some 69,000 clones, with around nine tenths seen only once. The ten largest clones add up to under 0.6% of the sample. The sequence was collected from an adult with an advanced solid tumor such as melanoma, head and neck, liver or kidney cancer. The receptor chain draws on TRBV27 and TRBJ2-1, with the D gene not confidently named. The source material was CD4+ or CD8+ T cells sorted from blood, sampled in a trial of the OX40 agonist ivuxolimab. The base sequence is TGTGCCAGCAGTTTGGGATACTCGCGCTCCTGCAATGAGCAGTTCTTC. Its translation reads: CASSLGYSRSCNEQFF.